Below are 9 T cell receptor beta chains sequenced from a single sample in a study of T cell responses to AZD1222 COVID-19 vaccine (dated by TCRdb to the early 2020s). The library was produced with the immunoSEQ multiplex PCR assay. TCRdb re-hosts the immuneACCESS table, in-frame sequences only. Its copies lack some clones; in the studies checked, an unresolved V gene accounts for under half of them, and the cause for the rest is not known. This sample gives tens of thousands of clones in total; under 95% of them show up just once. The ten largest make up less than 7% of the sample. This specimen's time point label, per the study, means: about 28 days (+/-7) after the second vaccine dose. The treatment or condition label on this specimen signifies: meningococcal conjugate vaccine given as trial control. The sequenced sample was peripheral blood, obtained 28 days after the second dose of the MenACWY control vaccine. The receptor source for this set is an adult who received the MenACWY meningococcal vaccine as a control.

This chain links TRBV19 with TRBJ2-3; D uncertain. This CDR3 has 14 amino acids. The germline V gene encodes CDR1 LNHDA and CDR2 SQIVND (reference sequence). V was clipped by 3 bases and J by 2 bases, with 9 bases between them. CDR3 nucleotide sequence: TGTGCCAGTAGTATGGCGGCTTCCACAGATACGCAGTATTTT. As protein: CASSMAASTDTQYF.

This CDR3 reads CASSISGTRGDYEQYF. The DNA for the CDR3 is TGTGCCAGTAGTATATCGGGGACTAGGGGAGACTACGAGCAGTACTTC. This sequence joins TRBV19 and TRBJ2-7; 8 bases are a match to TRBD2. Germline lookup yields CDR1 LNHDA and CDR2 SQIVND (reference sequence). Germline trimming cut 2 bases from V and 3 bases from J; bases unmatched to any gene: 9. The CDR3 contains 16 residues.

The chain uses TRBV28 and TRBJ2-3; 7 bases align to TRBD2. Trimming cost V 3 bases and J 6 bases; bases outside gene matches: 6. In germline, CDR1 is MDHEN, CDR2 SYDVKM. This CDR3 has 14 amino acids. CDR3 in DNA: TGTGCCAGCAGTTTTCGAGTCGGGGGGGATACGCAGTATTTT. Translation gives CASSFRVGGDTQYF.

The rearrangement links TRBV21-1 to TRBJ1-2; the D segment call TRBD1 is taken from the table without a DNA check. TRBV21-1 is given as a pseudogene. The CDR3 spans 13 residues. The CDR3, as DNA: TGTGCCAGCAGCAATCTCGACAGCTATGGCTACACCTTC. Its protein is CASSNLDSYGYTF.

V is TRBV30 and J is TRBJ1-3, with 12 nucleotides matching TRBD1. The CDR3 has 15 residues. After removal of 7 bases from V and 4 bases from J, the junction contained 8 bases not matched to a gene. The germline V gene encodes CDR1 GTSNPN and CDR2 SVGIG (reference sequence). The chain's CDR3 is CAFYRDRGPGNTIYF. The CDR3 DNA reads as TGTGCCTTTTACCGGGACAGGGGGCCAGGAAACACCATATATTTT. Combining the CDR3 with reference TRBV30 and TRBJ1-3 gives the whole variable domain SQTIHQWPATLVQPVGSPLSLECTVEGTSNPNLYWYRQAAGRGLQLLFYSVGIGQISSEVPQNLSASRPQDRQFILSSKKLLLSDSGFYLCAFYRDRGPGNTIYFGEGSWLTVV.

The chain is built from TRBV5-1 and TRBJ2-5; D is undetermined. V gave up 2 bases and J gave up 5 bases, with 10 bases separating them. This CDR3 region has 13 residues. The V gene's germline CDR1 is SGHRS and CDR2 YFSETQ. CDR3 nucleotides: TGCGCCAGCAGCTTAAATCCAATGGAGACCCAGTACTTC. The encoded protein is CASSLNPMETQYF.

The chain employs TRBV18 and TRBJ2-7; 7 nucleotides match TRBD2. V trimming: 1 base; J trimming: 4 bases; junction bases outside the gene matches: 1. Germline V gives CDR1 KGHSH, CDR2 LQKENI. The CDR3 runs 13 residues. CDR3 nucleotide sequence: TGTGCCAGCTCACCACGGGGGGGATACGAGCAGTACTTC. Translation: CASSPRGGYEQYF. Complete variable domain (other parts from reference TRBV18 and TRBJ2-7): NAGVMQNPRHLVRRRGQEARLRCSPMKGHSHVYWYRQLPEEGLKFMVYLQKENIIDESGMPKERFSAEFPKEGPSILRIQQVVRGDSAAYFCASSPRGGYEQYFGPGTRLTVT.

This chain uses TRBV2 with TRBJ2-7; 12 nucleotides align to TRBD2. The V and J ends lost 8 bases and 4 bases, in that order; junction bases with no gene match: 3. CDR3 size: 13 residues. Germline loops: CDR1 SNHLY, CDR2 FYNNEI. The CDR3 loop reads CASGLAGSYEQYF. CDR3 DNA: TGTGCCAGCGGACTAGCGGGATCGTACGAGCAGTACTTC.

The chain couples TRBV14 to TRBJ2-3; D gene unclear. Germline V gene sequence: CDR1 SGHDN, CDR2 FVKESK. Trimming cost V 1 base and J 5 bases, with 4 bases left between them. The CDR3 consists of 12 residues. In DNA form, the CDR3 reads TGTGCCAGCAGCCAAGTAATAGATACGCAGTATTTT. Translated, it gives CASSQVIDTQYF.